The 17 T cell receptor beta chains presented below share a single source sample, sequenced in a study of shared clonotypes between healthy human individuals. Sequencing used immunoSEQ multiplex PCR; TCRdb keeps in-frame clones, though not all of them. This repertoire shows over a million clones, just under 99% found once; its top ten account for around 0.33%. The material sequenced was naive CD4+ T cells sorted from blood. Subset denoted: CD45RA+ positively selected. The receptors were gathered from a man aged 30 to 39 in good health.

This clone was seen just once. The rearrangement uses TRBV5-1 and TRBJ1-1; no clear D gene. This CDR3 has 13 residues. Germline lookup yields CDR1 SGHRS and CDR2 YFSETQ. V was shortened by 4 bases and J by 5 bases, with 12 bases between the two germline ends. CDR3 residues: CASSPAVETEAFF. The CDR3 DNA reads TGCGCCAGCAGCCCTGCCGTGGAGACTGAAGCTTTCTTT.

V gene TRBV4-2 combines with J gene TRBJ2-7; 7 bases agree with TRBD1. Germline V CDR1 and CDR2: LGHNA, YNFKEQ. V was pared by 4 bases and J by 7 bases, with 13 bases of the junction left unmatched. The CDR3 totals 15 residues. Here the CDR3 DNA reads TGTGCCAGCAGCCCGCCTGATAGCCAGGGGGATGAGCAGTACTTC. It is translated as CASSPPDSQGDEQYF.

The genes are TRBV11-2 and TRBJ2-1; 8 bases fit TRBD1. The ends lost 1 base at V and 7 bases at J; junction bases unmatched: 9. The CDR3 is made up of 16 amino acids. Germline CDR1 is SGHAT and CDR2 is FQNNGV. The CDR3 region is CASSLAIRTGRNEQFF. In DNA, the CDR3 is TGTGCCAGCAGCTTAGCGATCCGGACAGGGCGGAATGAGCAGTTCTTC.

This clone was recorded a few times. The chain uses TRBV5-4 and TRBJ2-2, with D unresolved. Germline values: CDR1 SGHNT, CDR2 YYREEE (reference sequence). The CDR3 loop spans 14 amino acids. The ends were cut back, 0 bases at V and 2 bases at J, with 5 bases in the middle. The CDR3 protein is CASSLATNTGELFF. CDR3 DNA: TGTGCCAGCAGCTTGGCGACTAACACCGGGGAGCTGTTTTTT.

The chain combines TRBV15 with TRBJ1-5, with D perhaps TRBD1 (5 bases). Trimming removed 1 base from V and 3 bases from J, with 10 bases in between. This CDR3 contains 15 residues. Germline V gene data show CDR1 as LNHNV and CDR2 as YYDKDF (reference sequence). This CDR3 is CATSRGGTHNQPQHF. CDR3 coding DNA: TGTGCCACCAGCAGAGGGGGGACCCACAATCAGCCCCAGCATTTT. Supplemented by reference TRBV15 and TRBJ1-5, the full variable domain reads DAMVIQNPRYQVTQFGKPVTLSCSQTLNHNVMYWYQQKSSQAPKLLFHYYDKDFNNEADTPDNFQSRRPNTSFCFLDIRSPGLGDTAMYLCATSRGGTHNQPQHFGDGTRLSIL.

The rearrangement uses TRBV13 and TRBJ1-1; D unclear. With 5 bases removed from V and 1 base from J, the gap between germline ends came to 11 bases. The germline gives CDR1 PRHDT, CDR2 FYEKMQ (reference sequence). The CDR3 is made up of 14 amino acids. CDR3 sequence: CASSPRTANTEAFF. The CDR3 nucleotides read TGTGCCAGCAGCCCAAGGACTGCGAACACTGAAGCTTTCTTT. Using reference TRBV13 and TRBJ1-1 for the parts outside the CDR3, the full variable domain is AAGVIQSPRHLIKEKRETATLKCYPIPRHDTVYWYQQGPGQDPQFLISFYEKMQSDKGSIPDRFSAQQFSDYHSELNMSSLELGDSALYFCASSPRTANTEAFFGQGTRLTVV.

The chain combines TRBV7-2 with TRBJ2-5; D remains unclear. V lost 6 bases to trimming and J lost 5 bases, with 13 bases between them. Germline V gene lookup returns CDR1 SGHTA and CDR2 FQGNSA. CDR3 length: 13 residues. The CDR3 DNA follows: TGTGCCAGCAGTCCCCGGGCAAGGGAGACCCAGTACTTC. Amino acids: CASSPRARETQYF.

This chain joins TRBV10-2 and TRBJ2-7; 9 bases line up with TRBD2. The V and J ends lost 9 bases and 5 bases, in that order; junction bases with no gene match: 8. CDR3 length: 13 residues. CDR1 is WSHSY, CDR2 SAAADI, per germline. CDR3 in amino acids: CASAGGPPDEQYF. Here the CDR3 DNA reads TGCGCCAGTGCGGGAGGGCCCCCCGACGAGCAGTACTTC.

V and J are TRBV7-9 and TRBJ2-5, with a weak D call TRBD2 (5 bases). CDR1 and CDR2 from the germline V gene are SEHNR and FQNEAQ (reference sequence). This CDR3 has 17 amino acids. Deletions cut 5 bases from V and 4 bases from J, with 23 bases between. As DNA, the CDR3 is TGTGCCAGCAGCCCGGAACGGGGAACAGCCAAAACAGAGACCCAGTACTTC. It is translated as CASSPERGTAKTETQYF.

This clone has only one observation. The J gene is TRBJ2-4, the V gene TRBV15; the match to TRBD1 covers 7 bases. The junction had 16 bases not matched to a gene; V was cut back by 1 base and J by 1 base. Germline lookup yields CDR1 LNHNV and CDR2 YYDKDF (reference sequence). This CDR3 has 20 amino acids. Here the CDR3 reads CATSRGVVGQGVLAKNIQYF. The CDR3 DNA is TGTGCCACCAGCAGAGGCGTAGTTGGGCAGGGGGTTCTTGCCAAAAACATTCAGTACTTC.

The chain recombines TRBV6-1 with TRBJ2-7; 12 positions match TRBD1. CDR3 length: 14 amino acids. Unmatched junction bases numbered 8, after V lost 7 bases and J lost 7 bases. Germline CDR1 reads MNHNS; CDR2 reads SASEGT. DNA for the CDR3: TGTGCCAGCAAGGGCGGGACAGGGGGCCGGGAGCAGTACTTC. As protein: CASKGGTGGREQYF.

V is TRBV4-1 and J is TRBJ2-6, with D maybe TRBD1 (6 bases). Germline V gives CDR1 MGHRA, CDR2 YSYEKL. The CDR3 length is 14 residues. Trimming shortened V by 6 bases and J by 0 bases, and 6 bases separated the two germline ends. The CDR3: CASRQGSGANVLTF. CDR3 in DNA: TGCGCCAGCAGACAGGGCTCTGGGGCCAACGTCCTGACTTTC.

The chain is built from TRBV19 and TRBJ1-1; a possible D gene is TRBD1 (5 bases). V was pared by 5 bases and J by 5 bases, with 18 bases between. There are 15 residues in the CDR3. Looked up from germline, CDR1 is LNHDA and CDR2 is SQIVND (reference sequence). CDR3 loop: CASSALPGGSTEAFF. CDR3 DNA sequence: TGTGCCAGTAGTGCATTACCGGGGGGATCTACTGAAGCTTTCTTT.

The count of this clone is one. The J gene is TRBJ1-1, the V gene TRBV6-1; no clear D. Trimming removed 5 bases from V and 1 base from J, with 8 bases in between. This CDR3 has 13 amino acids. Germline V gene lookup returns CDR1 MNHNS and CDR2 SASEGT. CDR3 DNA sequence: TGTGCCAGCAGTCACACTGAGAACACTGAAGCTTTCTTT. Protein sequence: CASSHTENTEAFF.

The rearrangement uses TRBV10-3 and TRBJ2-7; 7 bases map to TRBD1. Germline V CDR1 and CDR2: ENHRY, SYGVKD. The CDR3 contains 15 residues. After removal of 2 bases from V and 3 bases from J, the junction contained 7 bases not matched to a gene. CDR3 in DNA: TGTGCCATCAGTGAGCGGGGACAGAGACTCTACGAGCAGTACTTC. This gives the protein CAISERGQRLYEQYF.

The chain uses TRBV5-4 and TRBJ2-7; TRBD2 matches at 10 bases. Germline CDR1 reads SGHNT; CDR2 reads YYREEE (reference sequence). The CDR3 runs 16 residues. With V trimmed by 0 bases and J by 7 bases, 10 bases remained unmatched. The CDR3 reads CASSLAALAGVGEQYF. The CDR3 region has the DNA TGTGCCAGCAGCTTGGCCGCGCTAGCGGGAGTGGGTGAGCAGTACTTC.

The genes are TRBV27 and TRBJ2-7; D possibly corresponds to TRBD2 (6 bases). V was trimmed by 5 bases and J by 3 bases, leaving 14 bases between them. The germline gives CDR1 MNHEY, CDR2 SMNVEV (reference sequence). The CDR3 extends over 14 amino acids. CDR3 in amino acids: CASSPPGRYYEQYF. DNA of the CDR3: TGTGCCAGCAGTCCCCCGGGGAGGTACTACGAGCAGTACTTC.